This TCR beta chain was documented in a study of T cells after posttransplantation cyclophosphamide. Study observations and caveats: Donor CD8+ memory clones often dominated recipient blood repertoires at later times. Recipient CMV seropositivity and CMV reactivation strongly tracked TRB clonality. Tissue-infiltrating T cells from skin or gut overlapped little with blood T cells.

The naive gate required viable CD3+CD4+ or CD3+CD8+ cells with CCR7+CD45RA+CD45RO-CD95-CD27+CD28+ phenotype. Assay: immunoSEQ multiplex PCR; the TCRdb copy retains only in-frame clones and omits some. Of about 20,000 clones in the sample, over 95% are singletons; the top ten hold 0.16%. Turning to this clone: The antigen remains unidentified.

J gave up 3 bases and V 5 bases, and 12 bases lay outside the gene matches. The CDR3 consists of 17 residues. The V gene's germline CDR1 is SGHTA and CDR2 FQGNSA. This rearrangement joins TRBV7-2 to TRBJ2-7; 11 nucleotides align to TRBD1. Sequences were obtained from naive CD4+ T cells sorted from PBMCs. This clonotype originated in a man aged 40-50 years in good health, CMV-negative, and a related stem cell transplant donor. CDR3 nucleotides: TGTGCCAGCAGCCTCCCAAGGACAGGGGGCGGTAACTACGAGCAGTACTTC. Protein sequence: CASSLPRTGGGNYEQYF.